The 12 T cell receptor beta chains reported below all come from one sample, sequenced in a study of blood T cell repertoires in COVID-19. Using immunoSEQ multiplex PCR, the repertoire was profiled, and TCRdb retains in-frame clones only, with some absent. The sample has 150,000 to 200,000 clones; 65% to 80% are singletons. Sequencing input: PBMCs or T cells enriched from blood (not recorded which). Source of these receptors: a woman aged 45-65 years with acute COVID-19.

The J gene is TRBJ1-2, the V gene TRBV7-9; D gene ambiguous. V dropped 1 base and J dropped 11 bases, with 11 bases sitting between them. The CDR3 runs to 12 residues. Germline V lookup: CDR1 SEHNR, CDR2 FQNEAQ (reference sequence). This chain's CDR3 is CASSLESSGYTF. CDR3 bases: TGTGCCAGCAGCTTAGAAAGTTCGGGATACACCTTC. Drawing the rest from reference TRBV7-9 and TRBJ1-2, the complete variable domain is DTGVSQNPRHKITKRGQNVTFRCDPISEHNRLYWYRQTLGQGPEFLTYFQNEAQLEKSRLLSDRFSAERPKGSFSTLEIQRTEQGDSAMYLCASSLESSGYTFGSGTRLTVV.

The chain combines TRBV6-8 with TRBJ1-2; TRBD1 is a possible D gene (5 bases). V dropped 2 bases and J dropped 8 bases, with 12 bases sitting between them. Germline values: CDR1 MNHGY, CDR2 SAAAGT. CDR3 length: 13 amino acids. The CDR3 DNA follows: TGTGCCAGCAGTTACGGGGGGAAGCTGGGCTACACCTTC. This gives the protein CASSYGGKLGYTF.

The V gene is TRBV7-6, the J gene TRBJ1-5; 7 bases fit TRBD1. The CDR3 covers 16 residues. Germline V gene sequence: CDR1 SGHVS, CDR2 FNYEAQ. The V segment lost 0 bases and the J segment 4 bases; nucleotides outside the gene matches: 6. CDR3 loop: CASSLAGGQINQPQHF. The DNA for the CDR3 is TGTGCCAGCAGCTTAGCGGGGGGACAGATAAATCAGCCCCAGCATTTT.

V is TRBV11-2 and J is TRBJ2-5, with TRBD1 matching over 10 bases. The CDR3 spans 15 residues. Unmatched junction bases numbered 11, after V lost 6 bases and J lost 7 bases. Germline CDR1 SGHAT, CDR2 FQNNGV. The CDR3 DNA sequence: TGTGCCAGCAGAGTAGACAGGGGGCCCTGGGGGACCCAGTACTTC. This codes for CASRVDRGPWGTQYF. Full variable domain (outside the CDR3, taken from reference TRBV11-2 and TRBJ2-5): EAGVAQSPRYKIIEKRQSVAFWCNPISGHATLYWYQQILGQGPKLLIQFQNNGVVDDSQLPKDRFSAERLKGVDSTLKIQPAKLEDSAVYLCASRVDRGPWGTQYFGPGTRLLVL.

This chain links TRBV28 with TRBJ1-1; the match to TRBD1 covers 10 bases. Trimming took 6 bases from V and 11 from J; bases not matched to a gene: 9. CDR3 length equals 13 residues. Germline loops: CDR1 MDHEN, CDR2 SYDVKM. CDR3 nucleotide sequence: TGTGCCAGCAGATCTGGACAGGGGGGTACGGCTTTCTTT. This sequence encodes CASRSGQGGTAFF.

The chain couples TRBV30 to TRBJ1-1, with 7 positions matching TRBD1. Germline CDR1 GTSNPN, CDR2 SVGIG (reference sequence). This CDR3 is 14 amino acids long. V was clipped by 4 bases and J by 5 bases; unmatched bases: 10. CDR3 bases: TGTGCCTGGAAAAAGGAGGGGGCTGTTACTGAAGCTTTCTTT. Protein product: CAWKKEGAVTEAFF.

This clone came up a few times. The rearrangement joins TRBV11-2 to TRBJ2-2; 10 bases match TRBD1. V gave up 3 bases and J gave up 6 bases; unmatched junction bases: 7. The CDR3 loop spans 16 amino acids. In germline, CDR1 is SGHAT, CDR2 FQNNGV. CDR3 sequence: CASSLTGGYSAGELFF. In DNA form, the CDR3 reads TGTGCCAGCAGCTTGACAGGGGGCTATTCGGCCGGGGAGCTGTTTTTT.

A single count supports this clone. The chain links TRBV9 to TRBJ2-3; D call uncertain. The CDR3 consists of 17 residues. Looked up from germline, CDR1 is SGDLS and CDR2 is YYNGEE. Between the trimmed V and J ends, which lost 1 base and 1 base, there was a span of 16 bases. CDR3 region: CASSVNPSEGGTDTQYF. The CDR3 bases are TGTGCCAGCAGCGTAAACCCCAGCGAAGGAGGCACAGATACGCAGTATTTT.

The CDR3 DNA reads TGTGCCAGCAGTTTTGAGGGAGGGGGGGACTCCTACGAGCAGTACGTC. Translating gives CASSFEGGGDSYEQYV. The V gene is TRBV27, the J gene TRBJ2-7; a weak D match, TRBD2 (7 bases). The CDR3 runs 16 residues. Trimming removed 3 bases at V and 0 bases at J, with 15 bases between. Germline-derived CDR1 and CDR2 are MNHEY and SMNVEV (reference sequence).

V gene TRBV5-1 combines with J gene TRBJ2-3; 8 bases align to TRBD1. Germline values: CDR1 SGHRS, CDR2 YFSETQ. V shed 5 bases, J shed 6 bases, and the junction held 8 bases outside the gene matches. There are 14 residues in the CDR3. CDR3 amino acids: CASSRQGATDTQYF. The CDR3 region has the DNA TGCGCCAGCAGTAGGCAGGGGGCAACCGATACGCAGTATTTT.

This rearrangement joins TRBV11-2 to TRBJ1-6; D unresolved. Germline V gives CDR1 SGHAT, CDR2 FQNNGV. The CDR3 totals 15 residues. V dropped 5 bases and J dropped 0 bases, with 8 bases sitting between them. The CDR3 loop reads CASSPVNSYNSPLHF. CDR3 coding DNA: TGTGCCAGCAGCCCAGTCAACTCCTATAATTCACCCCTCCACTTT.

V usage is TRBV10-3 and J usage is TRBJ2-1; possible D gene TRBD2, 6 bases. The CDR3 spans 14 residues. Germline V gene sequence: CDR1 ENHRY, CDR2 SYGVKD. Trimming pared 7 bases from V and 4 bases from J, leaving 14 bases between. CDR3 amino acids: CAIMGGEAYNEQFF. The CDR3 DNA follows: TGTGCCATCATGGGCGGGGAAGCGTACAATGAGCAGTTCTTC.